This T cell receptor (beta chain) was recovered during a study of chemoradiotherapy in HPV16-positive cancers. Regarding the study as a whole: In HPV16-positive patients, HPV-responsive T-cell expansion tracked better recurrence-free survival. During treatment, candidate HPV-specific clones and E7-related motifs expanded in tumor.

Libraries were prepared by immunoSEQ multiplex PCR; TCRdb keeps only in-frame clonotypes and omits some of them. Among just under 8,000 clones, less than 75% were seen once, and the ten largest hold 31%. This clone was seen a few times. Its antigen is undetermined. The source of this sequence is a human donor with HPV-associated anogenital cancer. Specimen collection occurred from a patient who underwent chemoradiotherapy.

The CDR3 coding sequence is TGTGCCAGCTCACCAAGGACAGGGGTGTTAACCGGGGAGCTGTTTTTT. It specifies CASSPRTGVLTGELFF. V usage is TRBV18 and J usage is TRBJ2-2; 9 nucleotides agree with TRBD1. CDR1 and CDR2 from the germline V gene are KGHSH and LQKENI. CDR3 length: 16 residues. After removal of 2 bases from V and 5 bases from J, the junction contained 6 bases not matched to a gene.